This T cell receptor beta chain was sequenced during a study of blood T cell repertoires in COVID-19. Only in-frame clones appear in the TCRdb table, and some are missing; sequencing was by immunoSEQ multiplex PCR. The data show approximately 270,000 clones, more than 80% seen once. In germline, CDR1 is SGHDN, CDR2 FVKESK. The CDR3 runs to 16 residues. Trimming took off 0 bases at V and 2 bases at J, with 11 bases between the two ends. This receptor was obtained from a woman under 40 with acute COVID-19. The chain combines TRBV14 with TRBJ2-1; no clear D. Sample: PBMCs or T cells enriched from blood (not recorded which). This chain's CDR3 is CASSQDEATTYNEQFF. The CDR3 DNA sequence: TGTGCCAGCAGCCAAGATGAAGCAACTACCTACAATGAGCAGTTCTTC.